The 12 T cell receptor beta chains below all came from one sample that was sequenced in a study of shared clonotypes between healthy human individuals. CD45RO-negative CD8 cells positively selected for CCR7 made up the naive population, which excluded terminally differentiated effector memory CD45RA+ cells. Clones were read by immunoSEQ multiplex PCR, and TCRdb kept only the in-frame ones, dropping some. The table has millions of clones, about 92% seen once; the top ten hold 1.5% to 2%. Sequenced input: naive CD8+ T cells from PBMCs. These receptors came from a man younger than 35 in good health. Some clones in this sample may be carry-over from other donors' samples.

This chain joins TRBV15 and TRBJ1-3; maybe TRBD1 (5 bases). This CDR3 has 14 residues. The germline gives CDR1 LNHNV, CDR2 YYDKDF (reference sequence). V was shortened by 5 bases and J by 6 bases, with 14 bases between the two germline ends. CDR3 bases: TGTGCCACCAGCCCGACAGTAATCCCAAACACCATATATTTT. Residues: CATSPTVIPNTIYF.

V and J are TRBV7-9 and TRBJ2-5, with 9 bases lining up with TRBD1. Germline assignment: CDR1 SEHNR and CDR2 FQNEAQ (reference sequence). There are 19 residues in the CDR3. V shed 4 bases and J 1 base; nucleotides not matched to a gene: 16. CDR3: CASSSATWDREDLQETQYF. Here the CDR3 DNA reads TGTGCCAGCAGCTCAGCCACTTGGGACAGGGAAGACCTCCAAGAGACCCAGTACTTC.

V is TRBV5-4 and J is TRBJ2-5, with a weak D call TRBD1 (6 bases). Looked up from germline, CDR1 is SGHNT and CDR2 is YYREEE (reference sequence). V was shortened by 2 bases and J by 5 bases, with 13 bases between the two germline ends. CDR3 length: 14 amino acids. The CDR3 loop reads CASSFIPGDETQYF. CDR3 in DNA: TGTGCCAGCAGCTTTATACCAGGGGATGAGACCCAGTACTTC. The entire variable domain, with the rest obtained from reference TRBV5-4 and TRBJ2-5, is as follows: ETGVTQSPTHLIKTRGQQVTLRCSSQSGHNTVSWYQQALGQGPQFIFQYYREEENGRGNFPPRFSGLQFPNYSSELNVNALELDDSALYLCASSFIPGDETQYFGPGTRLLVL.

This chain uses TRBV7-2 with TRBJ2-7, with D perhaps TRBD1 (6 bases). Germline V gene data show CDR1 as SGHTA and CDR2 as FQGNSA. This CDR3 region has 17 residues. V was trimmed by 0 bases and J by 0 bases, leaving 15 bases between them. CDR3 in amino acids: CASSLAFGTLSSYEQYF. The CDR3 DNA follows: TGTGCCAGCAGCTTAGCCTTCGGGACACTTAGCTCCTACGAGCAGTACTTC.

The rearrangement joins TRBV6-5 to TRBJ1-1; 10 nucleotides line up with TRBD1. The CDR3 sequence is 15 residues long. The V gene's germline CDR1 is MNHEY and CDR2 SVGAGI. V dropped 6 bases and J dropped 2; count of bases not matched to a gene: 6. CDR3 in amino acids: CASSPGTGVNTEAFF. The CDR3 bases are TGTGCCAGCAGCCCCGGGACAGGGGTTAACACTGAAGCTTTCTTT.

This clone was seen only once. The chain carries TRBV5-8 and TRBJ2-5; D call uncertain. V was trimmed by 4 bases and J by 5 bases, leaving 12 bases between them. The CDR3 loop spans 13 amino acids. Germline V gives CDR1 SGHTS, CDR2 YDEGEE. CDR3 region: CASSQVYGETQYF. The CDR3 DNA reads as TGTGCCAGCAGCCAAGTATACGGCGAGACCCAGTACTTC.

The chain uses TRBV5-6 and TRBJ2-3, with TRBD2 matching over 7 bases. This CDR3 contains 15 residues. CDR1 is SGHDT and CDR2 is YYEEEE in the germline V gene. V lost 0 bases and J lost 4; bases outside the gene matches: 5. The CDR3 region is CASSLAGGPSDTQYF. CDR3 sequence (DNA): TGTGCCAGCAGCTTGGCGGGAGGTCCCTCAGATACGCAGTATTTT.

The genes are TRBV28 and TRBJ1-4; 7 nucleotides align to TRBD1. There are 17 residues in the CDR3. CDR1 and CDR2 from the germline V gene are MDHEN and SYDVKM. The ends lost 5 bases at V and 0 bases at J; junction bases unmatched: 9. CDR3 residues: CASSPGTDYATNEKLFF. The CDR3 DNA is TGTGCCAGCAGTCCAGGGACAGACTATGCAACTAATGAAAAACTGTTTTTT.

This rearrangement joins TRBV27 to TRBJ1-2; D is undetermined. The CDR3 runs to 13 residues. The germline V and J ends were trimmed by 3 bases and 8 bases, with 13 bases remaining between them. Germline V gene sequence: CDR1 MNHEY, CDR2 SMNVEV (reference sequence). This CDR3 reads CASSFPSGDGYTF. DNA for the CDR3: TGTGCCAGCAGTTTCCCCTCGGGCGACGGCTACACCTTC.

This clone was detected once. The chain has TRBV19 and TRBJ2-3; D possibly corresponds to TRBD2 (5 bases). CDR1 LNHDA and CDR2 SQIVND come from the germline V gene (reference sequence). The CDR3 covers 14 residues. Trimming removed 5 bases from V and 2 bases from J, with 11 bases in between. This CDR3 is CASSALAHTDTQYF. Here the CDR3 DNA reads TGTGCCAGTAGTGCCCTAGCCCACACAGATACGCAGTATTTT.

The rearrangement joins TRBV11-2 to TRBJ2-7, with D maybe TRBD2 (6 bases). The germline V gene encodes CDR1 SGHAT and CDR2 FQNNGV. This CDR3 is built from 14 residues. Between the trimmed V and J ends, which lost 5 bases and 5 bases, there was a span of 16 bases. The CDR3 is CASSAGGGLNEQYF. The DNA of the CDR3 is TGTGCCAGCAGCGCCGGTGGAGGGCTCAACGAGCAGTACTTC.

The genes are TRBV28 and TRBJ2-7; 9 bases match TRBD1. The junction had 5 bases not matched to a gene; V was cut back by 7 bases and J by 4 bases. CDR1 is MDHEN and CDR2 is SYDVKM in the germline V gene. The CDR3 has 13 amino acids. This CDR3 reads CASTEDRGYEQYF. For the CDR3, the DNA is TGTGCCAGCACCGAGGACAGGGGATACGAGCAGTACTTC.